This note documents a single T cell receptor beta chain sequence. Alongside a J-beta primer mix, a sample-barcoded 5' primer served in a second PCR lasting about 7 to 11 cycles. Each cDNA molecule received a tag from a template-switch adaptor that had 12 random nucleotides. TCRdb re-analysed the 5' RACE reads in MiXCR, keeping a single row per CDR3 protein. The sample includes approximately 1.5 million distinct CDR3 sequences, around 40% of them seen just once. The record originates from a study of blood T cells in healthy people across ages. Germline assignment: CDR1 DFQATT and CDR2 SNEGSKA (reference sequence). There are 14 residues in the CDR3. V was pared by 5 bases and J by 4 bases, with 6 bases of the junction left unmatched.

The source is a woman under 30 in good health. The V call is TRBV20-1, the J call TRBJ2-5, with 11 bases that match TRBD1. Sample: blood. The DNA for the CDR3 is TGCAGTGCTTCGGACAGGGGGCGAGGAGAGACCCAGTACTTC. Amino acid sequence: CSASDRGRGETQYF.